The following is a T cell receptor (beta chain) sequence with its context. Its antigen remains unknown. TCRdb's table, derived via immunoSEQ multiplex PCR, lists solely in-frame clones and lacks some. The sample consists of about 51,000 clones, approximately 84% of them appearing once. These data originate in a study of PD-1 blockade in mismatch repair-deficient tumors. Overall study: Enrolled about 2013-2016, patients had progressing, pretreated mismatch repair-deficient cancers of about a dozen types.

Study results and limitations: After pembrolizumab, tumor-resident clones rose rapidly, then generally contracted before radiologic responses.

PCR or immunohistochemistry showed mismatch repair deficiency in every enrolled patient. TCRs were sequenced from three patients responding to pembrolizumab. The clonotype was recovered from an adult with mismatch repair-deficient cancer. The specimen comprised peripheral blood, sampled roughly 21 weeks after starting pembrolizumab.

Written as DNA, the CDR3 is TGTGCCAGCAGCCCCATGGGACCCTTGAACACTGAAGCTTTCTTT. Amino acid sequence: CASSPMGPLNTEAFF. The rearrangement joins TRBV13 to TRBJ1-1; a possible D gene is TRBD1 (5 bases). Germline V gene sequence: CDR1 PRHDT, CDR2 FYEKMQ (reference sequence). The V end lost 5 bases, the J end lost 0 bases, and 13 bases lay between the germline ends. This CDR3 has 15 amino acids.